The 23 T cell receptor beta chains reported below all come from one sample, sequenced in a study of molecular identifiers for immune sequencing clone quantification. One entry per CDR3 protein results from TCRdb running MiXCR on the PCR reads. The top ten hold roughly 7.1% of the sample, which has tens of thousands of distinct CDR3 sequences, around a sixth seen once. Sample: naive CD8+ T cells from blood, with Jurkat cell RNA spiked in. As to subset: FACS-sorted CD8+CD4-CCR7+CD45RA+ naive T cells. These receptors originate from a human donor in good health. Some libraries in this study had Jurkat cell RNA spiked in.

The sample holds a few counts of this clonotype. In DNA, the CDR3 is TGTGCCAGCAGCGTCCGGGGTGGCTACGAGCAGTACTTC. Translating gives CASSVRGGYEQYF. This chain uses TRBV9 with TRBJ2-7, with D maybe TRBD2 (5 bases). The CDR3 sequence is 13 residues long. V lost 2 bases to trimming and J lost 3 bases, with 9 bases between them. CDR1 is SGDLS and CDR2 is YYNGEE in the germline V gene.

By its share, this clonotype is medium-sized. This sequence joins TRBV7-9 and TRBJ2-5; D gene ambiguous. V was pared by 2 bases and J by 2 bases, with 9 bases between. The germline CDR1 and CDR2 sequences are SEHNR and FQNEAQ (reference sequence). This CDR3 has 14 amino acids. The CDR3 region is CASSLSPSQETQYF. The DNA of the CDR3 is TGTGCCAGCAGCTTATCCCCCAGTCAAGAGACCCAGTACTTC.

The V call is TRBV7-9, the J call TRBJ1-1; tentative D call: TRBD1 (6 bases). The CDR3 totals 13 residues. Per the germline V gene, CDR1 is SEHNR and CDR2 is FQNEAQ (reference sequence). The ends were cut back, 5 bases at V and 4 bases at J, with 11 bases in the middle. The CDR3 DNA is TGTGCCAGCAGCCCCAGGGGCAGCACTGAAGCTTTCTTT. Its translation: CASSPRGSTEAFF.

Many counts were recorded for this clonotype. The gene calls are TRBV4-3 and TRBJ2-5; 8 bases align to TRBD1. There are 16 residues in the CDR3. V lost 2 bases to trimming and J lost 5 bases; unmatched junction nucleotides: 10. Germline V lookup: CDR1 LGHNA, CDR2 YSLEER. The CDR3 region is CASSQPHRQGRETQYF. CDR3 DNA: TGCGCCAGCAGCCAACCCCATCGACAGGGGCGGGAGACCCAGTACTTC.

On this clonotype itself: This may be a read error: a much more frequent sequence differs by one nucleotide. V usage is TRBV9 and J usage is TRBJ2-2; the D gene could be TRBD1 or TRBD2 (5 bases each). The CDR3 loop spans 16 amino acids. Germline values: CDR1 SGDLS, CDR2 YYNGEE. Trimming shortened V by 4 bases and J by 3 bases, and 16 bases separated the two germline ends. The CDR3 DNA follows: TGTGCCAGCAGCCCCTGGGACGGCCTCGACACCGGGGAGCTGTTTTTT. Protein sequence: CASSPWDGLDTGELFF.

This clonotype showed up many times. The chain is built from TRBV9 and TRBJ2-3, with 7 bases that match TRBD2. Germline V gene data show CDR1 as SGDLS and CDR2 as YYNGEE. The CDR3 runs to 16 residues. Trimming took 2 bases from V and 4 from J; bases not matched to a gene: 10. For the CDR3, the DNA is TGTGCCAGCAGCGTCAGACTAGCTCAAGACCCAGATACGCAGTATTTT. This gives the protein CASSVRLAQDPDTQYF.

This clonotype was observed at least ten times. The chain combines TRBV6-5 with TRBJ1-2; 7 bases map to TRBD1. Germline V gene sequence: CDR1 MNHEY, CDR2 SVGAGI. V shed 2 bases, J shed 6 bases, and the junction held 9 bases outside the gene matches. The CDR3 spans 15 residues. This CDR3 is CASSYLPTGRNGYTF. The CDR3, as DNA: TGTGCCAGCAGTTACCTCCCGACAGGGAGGAATGGCTACACCTTC.

This clonotype was seen ten or more times. The chain has TRBV11-3 and TRBJ2-1; 10 bases match TRBD1. The CDR3 sequence is 13 residues long. Germline CDR1 SGHNT, CDR2 YENEEA. V lost 6 bases, J lost 10 bases, and 6 bases stayed unmatched. The CDR3 DNA is TGTGCCAGCAGTTCGGGGACAGGGGACGAGCAGTTCTTC. It is translated as CASSSGTGDEQFF.

This clonotype was recorded many times. The chain is built from TRBV12-3 or TRBV12-4 and TRBJ2-1, with 7 bases aligning to TRBD1. The CDR3 loop spans 12 amino acids. V lost 6 bases and J lost 9; bases outside the gene matches: 5. CDR3 loop: CASSPQGSEQFF. The DNA of the CDR3 is TGTGCCAGCAGCCCACAGGGGTCTGAGCAGTTCTTC.

This chain connects TRBV7-3 to TRBJ2-3; 9 positions match TRBD2. After removal of 4 bases from V and 1 base from J, the junction contained 9 bases not matched to a gene. Germline assignment: CDR1 SGHTA and CDR2 FQGTGA. The CDR3 totals 17 residues. This CDR3 reads CASSSPVAGAGTDTQYF. The DNA of the CDR3 is TGTGCCAGCAGCTCCCCAGTAGCGGGAGCGGGCACAGATACGCAGTATTTT.

This clonotype was found many times. V gene TRBV20-1 combines with J gene TRBJ2-2; 13 positions match TRBD2. V shed 6 bases and J 3 bases; nucleotides not matched to a gene: 10. The CDR3 sequence is 17 residues long. Germline CDR1 DFQATT, CDR2 SNEGSKA (reference sequence). CDR3 nucleotides: TGCAGTGCGCTCAATCCGGGACTAGCGGGATACACCGGGGAGCTGTTTTTT. Protein sequence: CSALNPGLAGYTGELFF.

In its sample, this clonotype was seen many times. This chain uses TRBV14 with TRBJ2-5; TRBD2 matches 7 bases. Germline-derived CDR1 and CDR2 are SGHDN and FVKESK. The CDR3 has 15 residues. The V and J ends lost 5 bases and 3 bases, in that order; junction bases with no gene match: 9. The CDR3 reads CASSRFTSAEETQYF. The CDR3 coding sequence is TGTGCCAGCAGCAGATTTACTAGCGCCGAAGAGACCCAGTACTTC.

This clonotype was observed once. A single base separates this from a much larger clone, so it may be a read error. CDR3: CASSLPMGTGEDADTQYF. CDR3 nucleotide sequence: TGTGCCAGCAGTTTACCTATGGGGACAGGGGAGGACGCAGATACGCAGTATTTT. This sequence joins TRBV28 and TRBJ2-3; 10 nucleotides match TRBD1. The CDR3 extends over 18 amino acids. Germline lookup yields CDR1 MDHEN and CDR2 SYDVKM. The V segment lost 2 bases and the J segment 4 bases; nucleotides outside the gene matches: 12.

The rearrangement links TRBV5-1 to TRBJ2-1; D possibly corresponds to TRBD2 (5 bases). The CDR3 length is 12 residues. CDR1 SGHRS and CDR2 YFSETQ come from the germline V gene. Trimming pared 0 bases from V and 12 bases from J, leaving 10 bases between. The CDR3 is CASSLDGVRQFF. In DNA, the CDR3 is TGCGCCAGCAGCTTGGACGGGGTGCGGCAGTTCTTC.

Remarks on this clonotype: This may be a read error: a much more frequent sequence differs by one nucleotide. The chain combines TRBV7-9 with TRBJ2-4; D unresolved. This CDR3 has 16 amino acids. Germline CDR1 and CDR2: SEHNR and FQNEAQ (reference sequence). The CDR3 spells CASSLTPGLTKNVQYF. The CDR3 nucleotides read TGTGCCAGCAGCCTTACCCCAGGTCTGACCAAAAACGTTCAGTACTTC.

This clonotype was counted ten times or more. The chain couples TRBV27 to TRBJ2-5, with D unclear. Trimming took 3 bases from V and 2 from J, leaving 7 bases between them. The CDR3 has 13 residues. Germline CDR1 is MNHEY and CDR2 is SMNVEV (reference sequence). The CDR3 DNA reads TGTGCCAGCAGTTTTCGGCAGCAAGAGACCCAGTACTTC. Translating it yields CASSFRQQETQYF.

At least ten counts were recorded for this clonotype. This chain connects TRBV4-2 to TRBJ2-3; possibly TRBD2 for D (6 bases). The CDR3 is 14 amino acids. V lost 1 base and J 4 bases, leaving 9 bases between the germline ends. CDR1 and CDR2 (germline): LGHNA, YNFKEQ. The CDR3 DNA sequence: TGTGCCAGCAGCCAAGTGGGGGAGGCAGATACGCAGTATTTT. Translation: CASSQVGEADTQYF.

As to this clonotype: A much larger clonotype is one base distant, so this may be a read error. The rearrangement uses TRBV7-2 and TRBJ2-4; 7 nucleotides align to TRBD1. Germline CDR1 reads SGHTA; CDR2 reads FQGNSA. The length of the CDR3 is 18 residues. The CDR3 DNA reads as TGTGCCTGCAGCTCTTCTCTTTGGGCTGGACAGGAAAAAAACATTCAGTACTTC. Protein: CACSSSLWAGQEKNIQYF.

This clonotype was picked up many times. In DNA, the CDR3 is TGTGCCAGCACCCTGGGGCAGGATTCGACAGATACGCAGTATTTT. The encoded protein is CASTLGQDSTDTQYF. The chain recombines TRBV6-5 with TRBJ2-3, with D tentatively TRBD1 (5 bases). Germline CDR1 reads MNHEY; CDR2 reads SVGAGI. Trimming removed 7 bases from V and 3 bases from J, with 17 bases in between. The CDR3 extends over 15 amino acids.

The CDR3 nucleotides are TGTGCCAGTAGTCCAAGTAGCGGGGAGCTGTTTTTT. Translated: CASSPSSGELFF. The chain combines TRBV19 with TRBJ2-2; unclear D gene. The CDR3 totals 12 residues. Germline V lookup: CDR1 LNHDA, CDR2 SQIVND (reference sequence). Trimming cost V 5 bases and J 7 bases, with 8 bases left between them.

Turning to this clonotype: Sequence at one end of the junction differs from germline and may be a read error. The chain recombines TRBV25-1 with TRBJ1-5, with D possibly matching TRBD1 (5 bases). This CDR3 has 13 amino acids. In germline, CDR1 is MGHDK, CDR2 SYGVNS. CDR3 residues: CTSGWGFHQPQHF. The CDR3 DNA is TGTACCAGCGGGTGGGGCTTCCATCAGCCCCAGCATTTT. Drawing the rest from reference TRBV25-1 and TRBJ1-5, the complete variable domain is EADIYQTPRYLVIGTGKKITLECSQTMGHDKMYWYQQDPGMELHLIHYSYGVNSTEKGDLSSESTVSRIRTEHFPLTLESARPSHTSQYLCTSGWGFHQPQHFGDGTRLSIL.

This clonotype was seen repeatedly, ten times or more. The chain has TRBV12-3 or TRBV12-4 and TRBJ2-1, with D unclear. V gave up 2 bases and J gave up 10 bases, with 9 bases separating them. The CDR3 loop spans 12 amino acids. The CDR3 DNA sequence: TGTGCCAGCAGTTTAACCCATGTAGAGCAGTTCTTC. As protein: CASSLTHVEQFF.

The table lists this clonotype with many counts. This chain links TRBV14 with TRBJ2-1; TRBD1 or TRBD2 may be the D gene (5 bases each). Trimming took 4 bases from V and 6 from J, leaving 22 bases between them. The CDR3 has 17 amino acids. Germline values: CDR1 SGHDN, CDR2 FVKESK. This chain's CDR3 is CASSLFPGHLRGNEQFF. The CDR3 DNA is TGTGCCAGCAGCCTGTTCCCCGGACACCTGAGGGGCAATGAGCAGTTCTTC.